Sequencing of this T cell receptor beta chain was carried out in a study of cytotoxic CD8 clonotypes in ibrutinib-treated CLL. Study context: By median roughly 69 months, approximately twelve had progressed and approximately 14 stayed remitted; responses had been 2 complete and 24 partial. There were, on average, 255,043 productive templates and 85,000 to 95,000 productive rearrangements per sample. Study-level points and caveats: Samples were collected at differing times from sustained-remission and progressing patients.

Data came from immunoSEQ multiplex PCR; TCRdb stores just in-frame clones and leaves some out. The sample carries almost 250,000 clones, less than 75% recorded once. This clone was counted a few times. Its antigen is currently unknown. Extraction of approximately 2 micrograms of genomic DNA from cryopreserved PBMCs supplied material for TCR beta libraries. This CDR3 is 12 amino acids long. Germline assignment: CDR1 SEHNR and CDR2 FQNEAQ (reference sequence). Trimming removed 3 bases from V and 9 bases from J, with 11 bases in between. The sample was PBMCs, taken after 24 months of ibrutinib treatment. The source is a human donor with chronic lymphocytic leukemia. The genes are TRBV7-9 and TRBJ1-1; perhaps TRBD1 as D (6 bases). The CDR3 DNA reads TGTGCCAGCAGCTTTGACCAGGGGAAAGCTTTCTTT. Amino acids: CASSFDQGKAFF.